The 9 T cell receptor beta chains in this list originate from one sample, sequenced in a study of follicular helper T cells after annual influenza vaccination. The time point here: 2015-2016 season, 7 days after influenza vaccination. Profiling relied on immunoSEQ multiplex PCR, and the TCRdb table lists in-frame clones only, not all of them. Of 6,000 or so clones listed, 75% to 90% are singletons. Sequenced material: CXCR5- memory CD4+ T cells sorted from blood, taken 7 days after influenza vaccination. Every receptor here comes from an adult who received the influenza vaccine.

V usage is TRBV19 and J usage is TRBJ1-1; D is possibly TRBD1 (5 bases). CDR1 and CDR2 (germline): LNHDA, SQIVND (reference sequence). The CDR3 has 15 residues. Between the trimmed V and J ends, which lost 7 bases and 2 bases, there was a span of 17 bases. The CDR3 region is CASNPGPGRNTEAFF. The CDR3 region has the DNA TGTGCCAGTAATCCGGGCCCGGGACGAAACACTGAAGCTTTCTTT.

The chain couples TRBV11-2 to TRBJ2-1, with 11 nucleotides matching TRBD2. After removal of 4 bases from V and 0 bases from J, the junction contained 8 bases not matched to a gene. In germline, CDR1 is SGHAT, CDR2 FQNNGV. This CDR3 contains 18 residues. The CDR3 protein is CASSSPSGGRSSYNEQFF. DNA of the CDR3: TGTGCCAGCAGCTCCCCTAGCGGGGGGCGAAGCTCCTACAATGAGCAGTTCTTC. Variable domain in full (rest from reference TRBV11-2 and TRBJ2-1): EAGVAQSPRYKIIEKRQSVAFWCNPISGHATLYWYQQILGQGPKLLIQFQNNGVVDDSQLPKDRFSAERLKGVDSTLKIQPAKLEDSAVYLCASSSPSGGRSSYNEQFFGPGTRLTVL.

The chain couples TRBV14 to TRBJ1-2; perhaps TRBD1 as D (6 bases). The CDR3 extends over 13 amino acids. Trimming stripped 3 bases from V and 1 base from J, with 6 bases between. In germline, CDR1 is SGHDN, CDR2 FVKESK. Written as DNA, the CDR3 is TGTGCCAGCAGCCACAGGGGTAACTATGGCTACACCTTC. Its protein product is CASSHRGNYGYTF.

In its sample, this clone was seen once. DNA for the CDR3: TGTGCCAGTAGTACGAGACAGGGAGTGTATGGCTACACCTTC. Amino acids: CASSTRQGVYGYTF. The chain uses TRBV19 and TRBJ1-2, with TRBD1 matching over 7 bases. The CDR3 runs 14 residues. V dropped 4 bases and J dropped 5; count of bases not matched to a gene: 7. Germline CDR1 LNHDA, CDR2 SQIVND (reference sequence).

This clone was detected only once. The chain employs TRBV20-1 and TRBJ1-3; D is undetermined. The CDR3 covers 11 residues. The germline V and J ends were trimmed by 2 bases and 7 bases, with 6 bases remaining between them. Per germline, CDR1 DFQATT and CDR2 SNEGSKA (reference sequence). CDR3 in amino acids: CSARKGNTIYF. Written as DNA, the CDR3 is TGCAGTGCTAGAAAGGGCAACACCATATATTTT.

The chain is built from TRBV5-1 and TRBJ2-7, with 9 nucleotides matching TRBD1. This CDR3 has 14 amino acids. Germline V gene lookup returns CDR1 SGHRS and CDR2 YFSETQ. Trimming removed 5 bases from V and 3 bases from J; junction bases left unmatched: 6. In DNA form, the CDR3 reads TGCGCCAGCAGGTCTCCGGGACAGGGCTACGAGCAGTACTTC. Protein sequence: CASRSPGQGYEQYF.

The chain couples TRBV7-2 to TRBJ2-3, with D unclear. The V gene's germline CDR1 is SGHTA and CDR2 FQGNSA. The ends were cut back, 0 bases at V and 2 bases at J, with 6 bases in the middle. The CDR3 has 14 amino acids. The CDR3 nucleotides are TGTGCCAGCAGCTTAGCACATTTCACAGATACGCAGTATTTT. As protein: CASSLAHFTDTQYF.

This chain links TRBV19 with TRBJ2-6; D gene ambiguous. The CDR3 covers 15 residues. The germline V gene encodes CDR1 LNHDA and CDR2 SQIVND (reference sequence). V was cut by 5 bases and J by 4 bases, with 12 bases left in between. CDR3 DNA sequence: TGTGCCAGTAGTCCCGACCGGACCGGGGCCAACGTCCTGACTTTC. Translation: CASSPDRTGANVLTF.

The chain couples TRBV6-5 to TRBJ1-3; no clear D. Germline CDR1 MNHEY, CDR2 SVGAGI. V was trimmed by 6 bases and J by 4 bases, leaving 13 bases between them. CDR3 length: 14 amino acids. The CDR3 DNA reads as TGTGCCAGCAGAGCGGTCACAAGAGGAAACACCATATATTTT. Translation: CASRAVTRGNTIYF.